This TCR beta chain was identified in a study of HIV-infected patients and healthy controls. CDR3 length: 14 residues. The germline V gene has CDR1 SGHAT and CDR2 FQNNGV. The V and J ends lost 6 bases and 0 bases respectively, with 12 bases between them. TCRdb reprocessed the 5' RACE reads with MiXCR, giving one entry per CDR3 protein. The table records fewer than 20,000 distinct CDR3 sequences, around a fifth of them present only once. The sequence came from a human donor in good health. Specimen: CD8+ T cells from blood. The chain combines TRBV11-2 with TRBJ2-7; TRBD2 is a possible D gene (5 bases). Written as DNA, the CDR3 is TGTGCCAGCAGTTTTAGCGCGAGCTCCTACGAGCAGTACTTC. Amino acid sequence: CASSFSASSYEQYF.